The text below deals with one T cell receptor (beta chain). Germline V CDR1 and CDR2: SGHDN, FVKESK. The CDR3 length is 17 residues. Trimming pared 0 bases from V and 8 bases from J, leaving 20 bases between. This specimen comes from a study of shared clonotypes between healthy human individuals. This table comes from immunoSEQ multiplex PCR, and its TCRdb copy is limited to in-frame clones, with some not included. The sample has about 590,000 clones, roughly 95% seen once. The naive CD8 population came from CD45RO-negative cells selected for CCR7, without terminally differentiated effector memory CD45RA+ cells.

Sequenced input: naive CD8+ T cells sorted from blood. The rearrangement joins TRBV14 to TRBJ2-1, with TRBD2 as a possible D gene (6 bases). This TCR derives from a woman aged 25 to 39 in good health. The CDR3 sequence is CASSQDAGGTPRDEQFF. For the CDR3, the DNA is TGTGCCAGCAGCCAAGATGCAGGCGGGACCCCGCGCGATGAGCAGTTCTTC. Variable domain in full (rest from reference TRBV14 and TRBJ2-1): EAGVTQFPSHSVIEKGQTVTLRCDPISGHDNLYWYRRVMGKEIKFLLHFVKESKQDESGMPNNRFLAERTGGTYSTLKVQPAELEDSGVYFCASSQDAGGTPRDEQFFGPGTRLTVL.